This entry lists 8 T cell receptor beta chains sequenced from one sample in a study of blood T cells in healthy people across ages. A second PCR of 7 to 11 cycles used a sample-barcoded 5' primer and a J-beta primer mix. MiXCR was run by TCRdb on the 5' RACE reads, yielding one entry per CDR3 protein. The repertoire consists of about 700,000 distinct CDR3 sequences, with 32% occurring once and the leading ten covering over 15%. What was sequenced was blood. These receptors all come from an elderly woman in good health.

This clonotype was seen only a few times. The genes are TRBV24-1 and TRBJ2-2; D unresolved. Trimming removed 7 bases at V and 10 bases at J, with 12 bases between. The CDR3 is 12 amino acids. Looked up from germline, CDR1 is KGHDR and CDR2 is SFDVKD. As DNA, the CDR3 is TGTGCCACCAGGGGCATAGGGATGGAGCTGTTTTTT. Translating it yields CATRGIGMELFF.

This clonotype came up many times. The J gene is TRBJ1-5, the V gene TRBV3-1, with unresolved D. The V and J ends lost 3 bases and 4 bases respectively, with 13 bases between them. The CDR3 loop spans 15 amino acids. Germline lookup yields CDR1 LGHDT and CDR2 YNNKEL (reference sequence). The chain's CDR3 is CASSQFGQPNQPQHF. In DNA form, the CDR3 reads TGTGCCAGCAGCCAGTTCGGGCAGCCGAATCAGCCCCAGCATTTT.

Ten or more counts support this clonotype. The J gene is TRBJ1-1, the V gene TRBV20-1; D perhaps matches TRBD1 (5 bases). V was trimmed by 1 base and J by 5 bases, leaving 20 bases between them. Germline V gene data show CDR1 as DFQATT and CDR2 as SNEGSKA (reference sequence). The CDR3 totals 16 residues. CDR3 sequence reads: CSARAVRQSRGTEAFF. In DNA form, the CDR3 reads TGCAGTGCTAGAGCCGTCCGACAGTCGAGGGGTACTGAAGCTTTCTTT.

There are many counts of this clonotype. The chain recombines TRBV20-1 with TRBJ1-5, with 8 bases aligning to TRBD1. Germline trimming cut 0 bases from V and 1 base from J; bases unmatched to any gene: 5. This CDR3 has 16 residues. Per the germline V gene, CDR1 is DFQATT and CDR2 is SNEGSKA (reference sequence). The CDR3, as DNA: TGCAGTGCTAGAGATCTAAACAGGGGGAGCAATCAGCCCCAGCATTTT. The encoded protein is CSARDLNRGSNQPQHF.

Many counts were recorded for this clonotype. This chain links TRBV5-5 with TRBJ1-5; perhaps TRBD1 as D (5 bases). Trimming left V 0 bases short and J 2 bases short, with 6 bases between. The CDR3 is 14 amino acids. Germline CDR1 is SGHKS and CDR2 is YYEKEE (reference sequence). CDR3 residues: CASSLETGNQPQHF. In DNA, the CDR3 is TGTGCCAGCAGCTTGGAGACAGGCAATCAGCCCCAGCATTTT.

The chain combines TRBV2 with TRBJ1-2, with D perhaps TRBD1 (5 bases). Trimming stripped 5 bases from V and 3 bases from J, with 22 bases between. The germline V gene encodes CDR1 SNHLY and CDR2 FYNNEI. The CDR3 runs 17 residues. The CDR3 loop is CASSKGHPTSGDYGYTF. The CDR3 nucleotides are TGTGCCAGCAGTAAGGGGCACCCAACCTCGGGGGACTATGGCTACACCTTC. The full variable domain, in which reference TRBV2 and TRBJ1-2 provide the parts outside the CDR3, is EPEVTQTPSHQVTQMGQEVILRCVPISNHLYFYWYRQILGQKVEFLVSFYNNEISEKSEIFDDQFSVERPDGSNFTLKIRSTKLEDSAMYFCASSKGHPTSGDYGYTFGSGTRLTVV.

The chain is built from TRBV27 and TRBJ1-1; tentatively, D is TRBD1 (5 bases). The CDR3 has 14 residues. Trimming took off 6 bases at V and 1 base at J, with 12 bases between the two ends. The germline V gene has CDR1 MNHEY and CDR2 SMNVEV (reference sequence). CDR3 sequence reads: CASRPRDRNTEAFF. CDR3 bases: TGTGCCAGCAGACCTCGGGACCGGAACACTGAAGCTTTCTTT.

This clonotype was seen repeatedly, ten times or more. V gene TRBV5-1 combines with J gene TRBJ2-4; tentative D call: TRBD1 (6 bases). V shed 2 bases and J shed 8 bases, with 14 bases lying between them. The germline V gene encodes CDR1 SGHRS and CDR2 YFSETQ. The CDR3 runs to 14 residues. CDR3 region: CASSFSGEPDIQYF. The CDR3, as DNA: TGCGCCAGCAGCTTCTCAGGGGAGCCAGACATTCAGTACTTC.